This passage covers 26 T cell receptor beta chains from one sample sequenced in a study of blood T cell repertoires in COVID-19. Assay used: immunoSEQ multiplex PCR; TCRdb lists only in-frame clones, some missing. The sample consists of 140,000 or so clones, approximately 87% of them appearing once. Sequencing used peripheral blood. These receptors were obtained from a woman aged 50 to 60 with active or convalescent COVID-19.

This chain uses TRBV6-2 or TRBV6-3 with TRBJ2-7, with D perhaps matching TRBD1 (5 bases). CDR3 size: 13 residues. CDR1 is MNHEY and CDR2 is SVGEGT in the germline V gene. The V end was cut by 0 bases, the J end by 6 bases, with 9 bases between. In DNA form, the CDR3 reads TGTGCCAGCAGTTACTCGACAGTGACCGAGCAGTACTTC. Translation: CASSYSTVTEQYF.

The chain is built from TRBV27 and TRBJ1-1; no clear D gene. This CDR3 is built from 13 residues. Germline V gene lookup returns CDR1 MNHEY and CDR2 SMNVEV (reference sequence). The germline V and J ends were trimmed by 2 bases and 1 base, with 5 bases remaining between them. CDR3 amino acids: CASSLAGNTEAFF. CDR3 nucleotide sequence: TGTGCCAGCAGTTTAGCCGGGAACACTGAAGCTTTCTTT.

The genes are TRBV12-3 or TRBV12-4 and TRBJ1-1, with 8 bases fitting TRBD1. Losses at the gene ends were 5 bases for V and 11 bases for J; bases not matched to a gene: 7. The CDR3 runs to 12 residues. CDR3 sequence reads: CASSPTDRVAFF. Written as DNA, the CDR3 is TGTGCCAGCAGTCCAACGGACAGGGTGGCTTTCTTT.

V is TRBV7-9 and J is TRBJ2-3, with a tentative D call TRBD2 (5 bases). The germline V gene encodes CDR1 SEHNR and CDR2 FQNEAQ (reference sequence). Trimming took 1 base from V and 2 from J, leaving 13 bases between them. The CDR3 is made up of 16 amino acids. This CDR3 reads CASSLERGLTTDTQYF. Here the CDR3 DNA reads TGTGCCAGCAGCTTAGAGCGAGGGCTGACCACAGATACGCAGTATTTT.

The chain carries TRBV18 and TRBJ2-3; the match to TRBD2 covers 8 bases. Trimming cost V 3 bases and J 3 bases; bases outside gene matches: 2. CDR1 KGHSH and CDR2 LQKENI come from the germline V gene. This CDR3 region has 14 residues. The CDR3 DNA is TGTGCCAGCTCACCTAGCGGGAAGACAGATACGCAGTATTTT. This gives the protein CASSPSGKTDTQYF.

This rearrangement joins TRBV7-2 to TRBJ1-1; TRBD1 aligns across 7 bases. The germline V gene encodes CDR1 SGHTA and CDR2 FQGNSA. Losses at the gene ends were 4 bases for V and 0 bases for J; bases not matched to a gene: 8. The CDR3 totals 16 residues. CDR3 coding DNA: TGTGCCAGCAGCTCTCAGGGGGTAGGCATGAACACTGAAGCTTTCTTT. It encodes CASSSQGVGMNTEAFF. The full variable domain, with the rest looked up from reference TRBV7-2 and TRBJ1-1, is GAGVSQSPSNKVTEKGKDVELRCDPISGHTALYWYRQSLGQGLEFLIYFQGNSAPDKSGLPSDRFSAERTGGSVSTLTIQRTQQEDSAVYLCASSSQGVGMNTEAFFGQGTRLTVV.

The rearrangement uses TRBV28 and TRBJ1-2; D call uncertain. Germline CDR1 and CDR2: MDHEN and SYDVKM. V dropped 4 bases and J dropped 8 bases, with 14 bases sitting between them. The CDR3 extends over 13 amino acids. CDR3 amino acids: CASSSDGLLGYTF. The CDR3, as DNA: TGTGCCAGCAGTTCCGACGGACTCTTGGGCTACACCTTC.

The rearrangement links TRBV24-1 to TRBJ2-2, with D possibly TRBD1 on 6 matching bases. The V gene lost 10 bases and the J gene lost 0 bases, with 8 bases spanning the gap. The CDR3 extends over 13 amino acids. From germline, CDR1 is KGHDR and CDR2 SFDVKD. CDR3 sequence reads: CATGTPNTGELFF. CDR3 nucleotide sequence: TGTGCCACTGGGACACCGAACACCGGGGAGCTGTTTTTT.

The chain joins TRBV27 to TRBJ2-7, with 7 bases aligning to TRBD1. The CDR3 covers 15 residues. Trimming removed 3 bases from V and 2 bases from J; junction bases left unmatched: 7. Germline-derived CDR1 and CDR2 are MNHEY and SMNVEV (reference sequence). CDR3 in DNA: TGTGCCAGCAGTTTTGCGTCAGGGGGTACCTACGAGCAGTACTTC. Protein product: CASSFASGGTYEQYF.

The rearrangement links TRBV10-2 to TRBJ2-7; 9 bases fit TRBD1. This CDR3 is 15 amino acids long. Per germline, CDR1 WSHSY and CDR2 SAAADI. The trim removed 4 bases at V and 2 bases at J, leaving 6 bases unmatched. The CDR3 sequence is CASSVGTGYTYEQYF. As DNA, the CDR3 is TGCGCCAGCAGTGTAGGGACAGGGTACACCTACGAGCAGTACTTC.

The V gene is TRBV7-2, the J gene TRBJ1-1, with 8 bases identical to TRBD1. The V gene's germline CDR1 is SGHTA and CDR2 FQGNSA. The length of the CDR3 is 15 residues. V lost 1 base to trimming and J lost 6 bases; unmatched junction nucleotides: 7. The CDR3: CASSLGGQGASEAFF. The CDR3 DNA is TGTGCCAGCAGCTTAGGAGGGCAGGGGGCTTCTGAAGCTTTCTTT.

The V and J genes are TRBV11-2 and TRBJ1-1; no clear D gene. The germline V gene encodes CDR1 SGHAT and CDR2 FQNNGV. V was pared by 5 bases and J by 6 bases, with 10 bases between. CDR3 length: 12 residues. The CDR3 nucleotides read TGTGCCAGCAGCCAGCGTCGCCCTGAAGCTTTCTTT. This translates into CASSQRRPEAFF.

This chain connects TRBV5-1 to TRBJ1-3, with D uncertain. Germline V gives CDR1 SGHRS, CDR2 YFSETQ. The V end was cut by 0 bases, the J end by 1 base, with 5 bases between. The CDR3 is 14 residues long. The DNA for the CDR3 is TGCGCCAGCAGCTTGGGCGAATCTGGAAACACCATATATTTT. Encoded protein: CASSLGESGNTIYF.

The V call is TRBV18, the J call TRBJ2-5, with 13 bases aligning to TRBD2. CDR1 and CDR2 from the germline V gene are KGHSH and LQKENI. Trimming at V came to 6 bases and at J to 0 bases, leaving 1 base not matched to a gene. This CDR3 region has 15 residues. The CDR3, as DNA: TGTGCCAGCTCGGGACTAGCGGGGTACCAAGAGACCCAGTACTTC. This encodes CASSGLAGYQETQYF.

The rearrangement links TRBV2 to TRBJ2-3; possibly TRBD2 for D (6 bases). CDR1 and CDR2 from the germline V gene are SNHLY and FYNNEI. V was cut by 5 bases and J by 6 bases, with 21 bases left in between. The CDR3 has 16 residues. The chain's CDR3 is CASSSQGGLSRDTQYF. CDR3 coding DNA: TGTGCCAGCAGTTCGCAGGGAGGTCTCTCGCGTGATACGCAGTATTTT. Full variable domain (outside the CDR3, taken from reference TRBV2 and TRBJ2-3): EPEVTQTPSHQVTQMGQEVILRCVPISNHLYFYWYRQILGQKVEFLVSFYNNEISEKSEIFDDQFSVERPDGSNFTLKIRSTKLEDSAMYFCASSSQGGLSRDTQYFGPGTRLTVL.

The chain joins TRBV3-1 (or the pseudogene TRBV3-2) to TRBJ1-1; D is uncertain. In germline, CDR1 is LGHDT, CDR2 YNNKEL (reference sequence). The CDR3 consists of 14 residues. Trimming cost V 4 bases and J 0 bases, with 9 bases left between them. As DNA, the CDR3 is TGTGCCAGCAGCCCGAACTACATGAACACTGAAGCTTTCTTT. Translation gives CASSPNYMNTEAFF.

This clone showed up just once. The V gene is TRBV6-5, the J gene TRBJ1-3; perhaps TRBD1 as D (6 bases). The CDR3 covers 14 residues. CDR1 and CDR2 from the germline V gene are MNHEY and SVGAGI. V lost 6 bases and J lost 2, with 11 bases in between. The CDR3 loop reads CASRTAGAGNTIYF. The CDR3 region has the DNA TGTGCCAGCAGGACGGCAGGGGCTGGAAACACCATATATTTT.

The chain carries TRBV7-2 and TRBJ2-5; 14 bases agree with TRBD2. Germline loops: CDR1 SGHTA, CDR2 FQGNSA. This CDR3 spans 17 amino acids. The V segment lost 4 bases and the J segment 1 base; nucleotides outside the gene matches: 5. CDR3 nucleotide sequence: TGTGCCAGCAGCTCTAGGACTAGCGGGAGGCTCCAAGAGACCCAGTACTTC. Translation: CASSSRTSGRLQETQYF.

V and J are TRBV28 and TRBJ1-2; a possible D gene is TRBD1 (6 bases). The CDR3 loop spans 13 amino acids. Germline CDR1 MDHEN, CDR2 SYDVKM. V lost 5 bases and J 7 bases, leaving 14 bases between the germline ends. For the CDR3, the DNA is TGTGCCAGCAGTCCTCGGACAGTGGGTGGCTACACCTTC. The encoded protein is CASSPRTVGGYTF.

The rearrangement uses TRBV4-2 and TRBJ1-2; D perhaps matches TRBD1 (5 bases). V lost 0 bases and J lost 8, with 19 bases in between. The CDR3 consists of 16 residues. The germline CDR1 and CDR2 sequences are LGHNA and YNFKEQ. The CDR3 nucleotides are TGTGCCAGCAGCCAAGATCTCCGCGGGGCAAAGGCCGGCTACACCTTC. Protein product: CASSQDLRGAKAGYTF.

The V gene is TRBV28, the J gene TRBJ1-4; D is uncertain. Germline V gene data show CDR1 as MDHEN and CDR2 as SYDVKM. The CDR3 is 15 residues long. The ends were cut back, 3 bases at V and 3 bases at J, with 11 bases in the middle. This CDR3 is CASSLWRGPNEKLFF. The CDR3 DNA is TGTGCCAGCAGTTTGTGGAGAGGGCCTAATGAAAAACTGTTTTTT.

This rearrangement joins TRBV15 to TRBJ2-7; D is uncertain. Germline V gene data show CDR1 as LNHNV and CDR2 as YYDKDF (reference sequence). The CDR3 has 13 residues. V was cut by 4 bases and J by 2 bases, with 9 bases left in between. The chain's CDR3 is CATSTSEAYEQYF. CDR3 nucleotides: TGTGCCACCAGCACGTCAGAGGCCTACGAGCAGTACTTC.

The V call is TRBV15, the J call TRBJ1-2, with 11 nucleotides matching TRBD1. Losses at the gene ends were 5 bases for V and 0 bases for J; bases not matched to a gene: 8. Germline CDR1 and CDR2: LNHNV and YYDKDF (reference sequence). The CDR3 contains 17 residues. This CDR3 is CATSGRTGGQANYGYTF. As DNA, the CDR3 is TGTGCCACCAGCGGAAGGACAGGGGGCCAAGCTAACTATGGCTACACCTTC.

This chain uses TRBV9 with TRBJ1-3, with D possibly TRBD1 on 6 matching bases. The V and J ends lost 4 bases and 4 bases respectively, with 12 bases between them. Germline-derived CDR1 and CDR2 are SGDLS and YYNGEE. The CDR3 covers 14 residues. For the CDR3, the DNA is TGTGCCAGCAGCCCCACAGGGTACGGAAACACCATATATTTT. Translating gives CASSPTGYGNTIYF.

This chain joins TRBV7-9 and TRBJ2-3, with D uncertain. The V and J ends lost 2 bases and 6 bases respectively, with 12 bases between them. Germline assignment: CDR1 SEHNR and CDR2 FQNEAQ (reference sequence). CDR3 size: 14 residues. CDR3 amino acids: CASSLQTVTDTQYF. The CDR3 DNA sequence: TGTGCCAGCAGCTTACAAACGGTTACGGATACGCAGTATTTT.

J is TRBJ1-4 and V is TRBV7-9; D uncertain. The CDR3 runs to 14 residues. Deletions cut 5 bases from V and 6 bases from J, with 13 bases between. Germline CDR1 is SEHNR and CDR2 is FQNEAQ (reference sequence). Here the CDR3 reads CASSAAATDEKLFF. In nucleotides, the CDR3 is TGTGCCAGCAGCGCGGCGGCAACGGATGAAAAACTGTTTTTT.